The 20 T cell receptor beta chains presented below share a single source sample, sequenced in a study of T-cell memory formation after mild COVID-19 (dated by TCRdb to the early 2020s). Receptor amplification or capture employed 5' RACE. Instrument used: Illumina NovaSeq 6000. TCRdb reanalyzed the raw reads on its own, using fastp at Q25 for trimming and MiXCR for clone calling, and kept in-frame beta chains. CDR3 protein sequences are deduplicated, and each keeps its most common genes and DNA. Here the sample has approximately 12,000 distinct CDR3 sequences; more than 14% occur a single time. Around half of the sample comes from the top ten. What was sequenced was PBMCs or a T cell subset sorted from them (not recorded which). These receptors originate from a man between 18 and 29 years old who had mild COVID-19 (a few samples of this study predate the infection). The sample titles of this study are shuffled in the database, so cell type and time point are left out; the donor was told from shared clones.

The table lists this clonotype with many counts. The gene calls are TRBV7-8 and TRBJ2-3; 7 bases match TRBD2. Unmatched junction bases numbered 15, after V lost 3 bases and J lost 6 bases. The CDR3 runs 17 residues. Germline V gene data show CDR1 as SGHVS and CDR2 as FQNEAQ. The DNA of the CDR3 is TGTGCCAGCAGCTTCATCCCCCAGCGGGGTGTTTGGGATACGCAGTATTTT. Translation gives CASSFIPQRGVWDTQYF.

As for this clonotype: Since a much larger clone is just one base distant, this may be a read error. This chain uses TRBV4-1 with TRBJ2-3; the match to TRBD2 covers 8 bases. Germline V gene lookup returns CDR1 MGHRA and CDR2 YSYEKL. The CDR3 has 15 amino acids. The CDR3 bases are TGCGACAGCAGCCAAGACGGGGGGGGCACAGATACGCAGTATTTT. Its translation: CDSSQDGGGTDTQYF.

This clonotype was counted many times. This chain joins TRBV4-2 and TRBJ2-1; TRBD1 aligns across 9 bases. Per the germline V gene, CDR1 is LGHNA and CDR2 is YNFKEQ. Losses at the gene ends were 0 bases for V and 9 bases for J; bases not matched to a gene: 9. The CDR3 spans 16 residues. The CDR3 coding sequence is TGTGCCAGCAGCCAAGAGTTTTGGACAGGGGACAGTGAGCAGTTCTTC. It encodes CASSQEFWTGDSEQFF.

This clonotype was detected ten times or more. The DNA for the CDR3 is TGTGCCAGCAGTTTCTTCTTCCCTAGCGGGGTGAATGAGACCCAGTACTTC. This encodes CASSFFFPSGVNETQYF. V is TRBV27 and J is TRBJ2-5; TRBD2 matches at 9 bases. The CDR3 sequence is 17 residues long. CDR1 and CDR2 from the germline V gene are MNHEY and SMNVEV (reference sequence). The J segment lost 5 bases and the V segment lost 3 bases, leaving 13 bases of the junction unmatched.

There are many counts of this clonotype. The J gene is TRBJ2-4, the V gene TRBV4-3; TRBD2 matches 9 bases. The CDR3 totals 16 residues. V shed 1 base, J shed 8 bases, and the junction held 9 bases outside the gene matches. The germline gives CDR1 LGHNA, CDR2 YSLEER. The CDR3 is CASSQAGGGVSDIQYF. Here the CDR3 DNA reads TGCGCCAGCAGCCAAGCTGGCGGGGGGGTGTCGGACATTCAGTACTTC.

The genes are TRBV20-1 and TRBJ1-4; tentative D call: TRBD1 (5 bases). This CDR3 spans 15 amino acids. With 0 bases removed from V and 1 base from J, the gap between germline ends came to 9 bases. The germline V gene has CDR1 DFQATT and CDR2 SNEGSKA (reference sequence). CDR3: CSARDLRETNEKLFF. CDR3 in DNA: TGCAGTGCTAGAGATCTCAGGGAAACTAATGAAAAACTGTTTTTT.

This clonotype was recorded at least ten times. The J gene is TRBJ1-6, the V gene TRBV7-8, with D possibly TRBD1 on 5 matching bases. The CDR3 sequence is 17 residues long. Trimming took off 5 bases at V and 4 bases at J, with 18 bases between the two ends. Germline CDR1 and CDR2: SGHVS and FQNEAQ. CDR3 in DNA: TGTGCCAGCAGCCCCTGGGGCAGAGGGGAGTATAATTCACCCCTCCACTTT. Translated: CASSPWGRGEYNSPLHF.

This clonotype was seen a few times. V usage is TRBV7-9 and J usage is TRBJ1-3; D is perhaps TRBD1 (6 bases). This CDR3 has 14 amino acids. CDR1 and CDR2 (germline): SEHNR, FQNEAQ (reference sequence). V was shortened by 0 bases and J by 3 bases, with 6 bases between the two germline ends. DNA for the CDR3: TGTGCCAGCAGCTTAGCAGGGGGTGGAAACACCATATATTTT. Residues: CASSLAGGGNTIYF.

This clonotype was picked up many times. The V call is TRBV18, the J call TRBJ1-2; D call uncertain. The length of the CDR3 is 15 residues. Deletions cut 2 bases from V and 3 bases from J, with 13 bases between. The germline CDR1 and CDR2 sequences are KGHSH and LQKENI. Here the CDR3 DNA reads TGTGCCAGCTCACCAGGTTTGAGCCAGGACTATGGCTACACCTTC. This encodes CASSPGLSQDYGYTF.

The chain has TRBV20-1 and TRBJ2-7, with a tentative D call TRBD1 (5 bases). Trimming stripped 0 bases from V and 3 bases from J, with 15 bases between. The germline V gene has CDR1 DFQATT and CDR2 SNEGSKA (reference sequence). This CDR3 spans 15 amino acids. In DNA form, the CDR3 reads TGCAGTGCTAGAGATCGCAGGGATGGGGTCTACGAGCAGTACTTC. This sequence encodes CSARDRRDGVYEQYF.

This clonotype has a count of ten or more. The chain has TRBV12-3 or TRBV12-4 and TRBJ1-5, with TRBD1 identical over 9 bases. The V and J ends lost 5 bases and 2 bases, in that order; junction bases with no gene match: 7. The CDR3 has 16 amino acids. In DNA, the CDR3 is TGTGCCAGCAGTACTGGGACAGGGAAGCGCAATCAGCCCCAGCATTTT. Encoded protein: CASSTGTGKRNQPQHF.

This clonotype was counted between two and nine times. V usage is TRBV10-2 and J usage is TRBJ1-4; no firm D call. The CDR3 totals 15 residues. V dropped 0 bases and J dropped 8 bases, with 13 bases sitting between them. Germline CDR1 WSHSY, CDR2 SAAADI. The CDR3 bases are TGCGCCAGCAGTGAGTCCTGGGTTATAGGGGAAAAACTGTTTTTT. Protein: CASSESWVIGEKLFF.

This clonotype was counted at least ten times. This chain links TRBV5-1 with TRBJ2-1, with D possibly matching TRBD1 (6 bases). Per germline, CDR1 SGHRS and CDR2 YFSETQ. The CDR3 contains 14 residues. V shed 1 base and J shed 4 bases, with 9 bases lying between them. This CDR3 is CASSLLGQYNEQFF. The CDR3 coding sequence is TGCGCCAGCAGCTTGCTAGGACAGTACAATGAGCAGTTCTTC.

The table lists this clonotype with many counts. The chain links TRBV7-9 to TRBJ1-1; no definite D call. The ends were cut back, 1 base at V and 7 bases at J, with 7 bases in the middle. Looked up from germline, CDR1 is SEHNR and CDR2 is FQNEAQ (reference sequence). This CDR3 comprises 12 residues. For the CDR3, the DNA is TGTGCCAGCAGCTTAGAGTGGAATGAAGCTTTCTTT. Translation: CASSLEWNEAFF.

Here the CDR3 reads CAISDRFQETQYF. The CDR3 DNA follows: TGTGCCATCAGTGACAGGTTTCAAGAGACCCAGTACTTC. The genes are TRBV10-3 and TRBJ2-5; no firm D call. V lost 3 bases and J lost 2, with 7 bases in between. Germline loops: CDR1 ENHRY, CDR2 SYGVKD. The CDR3 is 13 amino acids.

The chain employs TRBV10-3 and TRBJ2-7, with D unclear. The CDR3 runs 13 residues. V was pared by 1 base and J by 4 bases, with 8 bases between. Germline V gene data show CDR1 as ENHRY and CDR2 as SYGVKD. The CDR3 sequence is CAISEYGSYEQYV. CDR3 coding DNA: TGTGCCATCAGTGAGTACGGCAGTTACGAGCAGTACGTC.

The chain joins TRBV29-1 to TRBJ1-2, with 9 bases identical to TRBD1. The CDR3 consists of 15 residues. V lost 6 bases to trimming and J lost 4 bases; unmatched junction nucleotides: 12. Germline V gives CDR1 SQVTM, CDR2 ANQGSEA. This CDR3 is CSVAGQGPSGYGYTF. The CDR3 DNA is TGCAGCGTGGCCGGACAGGGGCCGAGCGGCTATGGCTACACCTTC.

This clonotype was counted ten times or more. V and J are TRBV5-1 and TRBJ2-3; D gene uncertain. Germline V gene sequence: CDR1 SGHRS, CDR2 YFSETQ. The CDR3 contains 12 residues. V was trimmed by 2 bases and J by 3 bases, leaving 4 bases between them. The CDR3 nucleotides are TGCGCCAGCAGCTTTGAGACAGATACGCAGTATTTT. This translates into CASSFETDTQYF. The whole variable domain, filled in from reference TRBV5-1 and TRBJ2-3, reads KAGVTQTPRYLIKTRGQQVTLSCSPISGHRSVSWYQQTPGQGLQFLFEYFSETQRNKGNFPGRFSGRQFSNSRSEMNVSTLELGDSALYLCASSFETDTQYFGPGTRLTVL.

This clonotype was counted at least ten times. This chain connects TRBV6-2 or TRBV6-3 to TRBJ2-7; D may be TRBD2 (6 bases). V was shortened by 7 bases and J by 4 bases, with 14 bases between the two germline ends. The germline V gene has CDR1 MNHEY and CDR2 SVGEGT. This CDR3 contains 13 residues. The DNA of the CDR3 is TGTGCCAGCACCTCGGGGGTCTTGTACGAGCAGTACGTC. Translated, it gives CASTSGVLYEQYV.

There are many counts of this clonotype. CDR3 protein: CASSPGGKYQETQYF. CDR3 DNA: TGTGCCAGCAGCCCCGGCGGTAAATATCAAGAGACCCAGTACTTC. The chain recombines TRBV3-1 with TRBJ2-5; unclear D gene. V was shortened by 4 bases and J by 2 bases, with 14 bases between the two germline ends. Germline values: CDR1 LGHDT, CDR2 YNNKEL (reference sequence). The CDR3 spans 15 residues.